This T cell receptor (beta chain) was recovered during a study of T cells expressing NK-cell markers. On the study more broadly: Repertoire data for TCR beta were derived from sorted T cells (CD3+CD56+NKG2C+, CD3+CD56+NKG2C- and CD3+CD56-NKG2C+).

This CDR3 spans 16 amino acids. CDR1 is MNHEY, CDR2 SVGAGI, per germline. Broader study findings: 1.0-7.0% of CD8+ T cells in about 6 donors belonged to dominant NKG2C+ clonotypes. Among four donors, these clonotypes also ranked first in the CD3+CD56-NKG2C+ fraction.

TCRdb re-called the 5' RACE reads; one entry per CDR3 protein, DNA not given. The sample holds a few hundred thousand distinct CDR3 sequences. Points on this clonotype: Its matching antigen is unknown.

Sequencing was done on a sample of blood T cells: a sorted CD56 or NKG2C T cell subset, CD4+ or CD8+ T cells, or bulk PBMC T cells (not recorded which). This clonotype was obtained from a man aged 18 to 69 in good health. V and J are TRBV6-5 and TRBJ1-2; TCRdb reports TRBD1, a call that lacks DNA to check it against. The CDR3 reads CASSPMDRRHDYGYTF.